This is a list of T cell receptor beta chains from one sample in a study of blood T cell repertoires in COVID-19. TCRdb's table, derived via immunoSEQ multiplex PCR, lists solely in-frame clones and lacks some. There are about 88,000 clones in the sample; over 65% occur only once, and over 10% lies in the top ten. Sequenced material: peripheral blood. The origin of the receptors is a human donor in a cohort sampled during active COVID-19. Each CDR3 is given with its conserved first and last residue. A D gene is named only where the DNA matches it firmly. Clone size appears in some rows only: once, few, many, or a class for an expanded clone.

TRBJ1-6	TRBV9	NA	NA	TGTGCCAGCGGAAAGGACAGTCAGTTGAATTCACCCCTCCACTTT	CASGKDSQLNSPLHF
TRBJ1-2	TRBV6-1	NA	NA	TGTGCCACCCGGGACTCTAACTATGGCTACACCTTC	CATRDSNYGYTF
TRBJ1-1	TRBV6-6	NA	NA	TGTGCCAGCAGTTACCGACCCGAAGGAGAAGGCACTGAAGCTTTCTTT	CASSYRPEGEGTEAFF
TRBJ2-7	TRBV7-2	TRBD2	NA	TGTGCCAGCAGCTTATCGGGACTAGCGGGAGGAATGGGCGAGCAGTACTTC	CASSLSGLAGGMGEQYF
TRBJ2-7	TRBV11-3	TRBD1	NA	TGTGCCAGCAGTCGGGACAGGACTTCCTACGAGCAGTACTTC	CASSRDRTSYEQYF
TRBJ2-7	TRBV27	TRBD2	NA	TGTGCCAGCAGTTTTGTACCTAGCGGGAGGTACGAGCAGTACTTC	CASSFVPSGRYEQYF
TRBJ1-1	TRBV3-1/TRBV3-2	NA	NA	TGTGCCAGCAGCCAAGAGGGCAGGAACACTGAAGCTTTCTTT	CASSQEGRNTEAFF
TRBJ1-5	TRBV28	TRBD1	NA	TGTGCCAGCAGTTTATCCTTGGACAGGGCGGATCAGCCCCAGCATTTT	CASSLSLDRADQPQHF
TRBJ1-2	TRBV19	NA	NA	TGTGCCAGTAGTCCGAGTCCCGGGTCGAAAAGCTATGGCTACACCTTC	CASSPSPGSKSYGYTF
TRBJ2-2	TRBV18	TRBD1	NA	TGTGCCAGCTCACGGAAAGCGGGACAGGGTACCGGGGAGCTGTTTTTT	CASSRKAGQGTGELFF
TRBJ1-1	TRBV5-1	NA	NA	TGCGCCAGCAGCTTGTCGGGGAATATGAACACTGAAGCTTTCTTT	CASSLSGNMNTEAFF
TRBJ2-1	TRBV20-1	NA	NA	TGCAGTGCTCGCCGGAATGAGCAGTTCTTC	CSARRNEQFF
TRBJ2-2	TRBV21-1	NA	NA	TGTGCCAGCAGCACAAAGCAAGGACAGGGGGGGAACACCGGGGAGCTGTTTTTT	CASSTKQGQGGNTGELFF
TRBJ2-3	TRBV2	TRBD1	NA	TGTGCCAGCAGGACGGACAGGGGCACAGATACGCAGTATTTT	CASRTDRGTDTQYF
TRBJ2-5	TRBV18	TRBD1	NA	TGTGCCAGCTCGCCCGGGACAGGAGGGGAAGAGACCCAGTACTTC	CASSPGTGGEETQYF
TRBJ2-1	TRBV5-1	TRBD1	NA	TGCGCCAGCATAGCAGGGGGTAGCTCCTACAATGAGCAGTTCTTC	CASIAGGSSYNEQFF
TRBJ1-2	TRBV28	NA	NA	TGTGCCAGCAGTTCCAGATCCTATGGCTACACCTTC	CASSSRSYGYTF
TRBJ2-7	TRBV2	NA	NA	TGTGCCAGCAGTGATTTGCGGGATCTCGAGCAGTACTTC	CASSDLRDLEQYF
TRBJ2-1	TRBV9	TRBD2	once	TGTGCCAGCAGCGCCCCTCCGGGGGGGCACAATGAGCAGTTCTTC	CASSAPPGGHNEQFF
TRBJ1-5	TRBV7-9	NA	few	TGTGCCAGCAACGGGGGTAGCAATCAGCCCCAGCATTTT	CASNGGSNQPQHF
TRBJ2-6	TRBV28	TRBD1	NA	TGTGCCAGCCGGACAGGGGGCTCTGGGGCCAACGTCCTGACTTTC	CASRTGGSGANVLTF
TRBJ2-7	TRBV4-3	TRBD2	NA	TGCGCCAGCAGCCAATGGGGCGGGGGTCTCTACGAGCAGTACTTC	CASSQWGGGLYEQYF
TRBJ2-3	TRBV19	NA	once	TGTGCCAGTAGTATAGAGGTAGGGAGGCATACGCAGTATTTT	CASSIEVGRHTQYF
TRBJ1-5	TRBV9	NA	NA	TGTGCCAGCAGCGTATGGGGGGACAGCAATCAGCCCCAGCATTTT	CASSVWGDSNQPQHF
TRBJ2-3	TRBV7-9	NA	NA	TGTGCCAGCAGCATCAGCGGGCCAAAGGATACGCAGTATTTT	CASSISGPKDTQYF
TRBJ2-4	TRBV2	TRBD1	NA	TGTGCCAGCAGTGAATGGACAGGGAAGGGTGACATTCAGTACTTC	CASSEWTGKGDIQYF
TRBJ2-7	TRBV13	TRBD2	NA	TGTGCCAGCAGCTTACGACTAGCGGGAGGACTATACTACGAGCAGTACTTC	CASSLRLAGGLYYEQYF
TRBJ2-2	TRBV7-2	NA	NA	TGTGCCAGCAGCTTAGTAGGGTTGGGAGTTGGGGAGCTGTTTTTT	CASSLVGLGVGELFF
TRBJ1-3	TRBV18	TRBD1	many	TGTGCCAGCTCCCACAATTCAATGGTATCAGGGGGCGCCGGAAACACCATATATTTT	CASSHNSMVSGGAGNTIYF
TRBJ2-3	TRBV28	TRBD2	NA	TGTGCCAGCAGTTTATATTTATCTTCACTAGCGGGGAATACAGATACGCAGTATTTT	CASSLYLSSLAGNTDTQYF
TRBJ2-3	TRBV5-1	TRBD1	NA	TGCGCCAGCAGCTTGACAGGGGCCAAGGGCACAGATACGCAGTATTTT	CASSLTGAKGTDTQYF
TRBJ2-5	TRBV30	TRBD2	once	TGTGCCTGGAGTGTAGTAGCGGGAAAAGAGACCCAGTACTTC	CAWSVVAGKETQYF
TRBJ1-1	TRBV28	NA	NA	TGTGCCAGCAGTCCCCCAGGAGGGCGCGCTTTCTTT	CASSPPGGRAFF
TRBJ2-7	TRBV27	TRBD2	NA	TGTGCCAGCAGTTCAACGACTAGCGGATCCTACGAGCAGTACTTC	CASSSTTSGSYEQYF
TRBJ2-5	TRBV28	NA	few	TGTGCCACCACGGCGGGGCCCCAAGAGACCCAGTACTTC	CATTAGPQETQYF
TRBJ1-1	TRBV10-2	TRBD1	NA	TGCGCCAGCACTACTAGGACAGGGACCTCTGAAGCTTTCTTT	CASTTRTGTSEAFF
TRBJ1-3	TRBV5-1	NA	NA	TGCGCCAGCAGCTCCGGTGACGGACGGGGGTCTGGAAACACCATATATTTT	CASSSGDGRGSGNTIYF
TRBJ1-2	TRBV12-5	TRBD1	many	TGTGCTAGTGGTTTGGGGACAGGGGGCCTCTATGGCTACACCTTC	CASGLGTGGLYGYTF
TRBJ2-7	TRBV6-2/TRBV6-3	TRBD2	few	TGTGCCAGCAGTTTGCGGCTAGCGGGCTCCTACGAGCAGTACTTC	CASSLRLAGSYEQYF
TRBJ1-4	TRBV5-4	NA	NA	TGTGCCAGCAGCCCCGACAGGACCCTTAATGAAAAACTGTTTTTT	CASSPDRTLNEKLFF
TRBJ1-5	TRBV19	TRBD1	few	TGTGCCAGTAGTAGGGACAGGGAGGTCCAGCCCCAGCATTTT	CASSRDREVQPQHF
TRBJ1-1	TRBV6-5	NA	NA	TGTGCCAGCAGCGGGGGGTACACTGAAGCTTTCTTT	CASSGGYTEAFF
TRBJ2-7	TRBV19	TRBD1	few	TGTGCCAGTAGTTGGCGGACAGGGGACTACGAGCAGTACTTC	CASSWRTGDYEQYF
TRBJ2-1	TRBV7-2	NA	NA	TGTGCCAGCAGCTTACACTCTCAGGTTACTGAGCAGTTCTTC	CASSLHSQVTEQFF
TRBJ1-1	TRBV7-2	NA	NA	TGTGCCAGCAGCTGGCTCCCAAGGGGTATGAACACTGAAGCTTTCTTT	CASSWLPRGMNTEAFF
TRBJ1-3	TRBV2	TRBD1	NA	TGTGCCAGCCGAGTAGGGACAGGGCCTGGAAACACCATATATTTT	CASRVGTGPGNTIYF
TRBJ1-4	TRBV5-1	TRBD1	NA	TGCGCCAGCAGCCCGGGACAGCCTAATGAAAAACTGTTTTTT	CASSPGQPNEKLFF